The 26 T cell receptor beta chains reported below all come from one sample, sequenced in a study of T cell responses to AZD1222 COVID-19 vaccine (dated by TCRdb to about 2021). Library construction relied on the immunoSEQ multiplex PCR assay. TCRdb obtained this table from immuneACCESS and retained in-frame rearrangements with V and J assigned. These tables miss some clones; where compared with another copy, unresolved V genes account for less than half of the shortfall, and the remainder is unexplained. This sample holds 95,000 or so clones; about 89% were observed only once. Of the sample, less than 4% falls within the top ten clones. Per the publication, the time point label means: baseline before first vaccination. Sample: peripheral blood, taken on day 0 of AZD1222 vaccination. The source of these receptors is an adult in good health.

This chain joins TRBV19 and TRBJ2-7; D is uncertain. CDR3 length: 13 residues. In germline, CDR1 is LNHDA, CDR2 SQIVND (reference sequence). V was cut by 3 bases and J by 3 bases, with 9 bases left in between. The CDR3: CASSIGPIYEQYF. DNA for the CDR3: TGTGCCAGTAGTATTGGGCCCATCTACGAGCAGTACTTC.

About this clone itself: Just one base apart from a much larger clone, this may be a read error. The genes are TRBV6-4 and TRBJ1-1, with unresolved D. Germline-derived CDR1 and CDR2 are MRHNA and SNTAGT. The CDR3 is made up of 13 amino acids. The germline V and J ends were trimmed by 2 bases and 1 base, with 5 bases remaining between them. Here the CDR3 DNA reads TGTGCCAGCAGTGACGGGGAGAACACTGAAGCTTTCTTT. It encodes CASSDGENTEAFF.

The CDR3 loop is CASSAELNTEAFF. Written as DNA, the CDR3 is TGTGCCAGCAGTGCAGAGCTGAACACTGAAGCTTTCTTT. This chain joins TRBV6-4 and TRBJ1-1, with unresolved D. The V end was cut by 4 bases, the J end by 0 bases, with 6 bases between. The CDR3 extends over 13 amino acids. Germline CDR1 is MRHNA and CDR2 is SNTAGT.

V gene TRBV13 combines with J gene TRBJ2-7, with a possible D match to TRBD2 (6 bases). CDR3 length: 16 residues. CDR1 is PRHDT, CDR2 FYEKMQ, per germline (reference sequence). Trimming cost V 5 bases and J 7 bases, with 24 bases left between them. CDR3 bases: TGTGCCAGCAGCCGAGATCCGGGACTGGGGGGTGGGGAGCAGTACTTC. Translation gives CASSRDPGLGGGEQYF.

The chain employs TRBV18 and TRBJ2-1, with D possibly being TRBD1 or TRBD2 (6 bases each). The CDR3 is 15 residues long. V dropped 1 base and J dropped 15 bases, with 22 bases sitting between them. Germline CDR1 KGHSH, CDR2 LQKENI. CDR3 sequence (DNA): TGTGCCAGCTCACCACAAGCCGGGGGCTCGGCCCAGCCGTTCTTC. This translates into CASSPQAGGSAQPFF. Full variable domain (missing parts from reference TRBV18 and TRBJ2-1): NAGVMQNPRHLVRRRGQEARLRCSPMKGHSHVYWYRQLPEEGLKFMVYLQKENIIDESGMPKERFSAEFPKEGPSILRIQQVVRGDSAAYFCASSPQAGGSAQPFFGPGTRLTVL.

The CDR3: CASSYGRTDTQYF. In DNA form, the CDR3 reads TGTGCCAGCAGTTACGGGCGCACAGATACGCAGTATTTT. The chain combines TRBV6-5 with TRBJ2-3; D is uncertain. CDR1 and CDR2 from the germline V gene are MNHEY and SVGAGI. The length of the CDR3 is 13 residues. Trimming shortened V by 2 bases and J by 1 base, and 4 bases separated the two germline ends.

The chain couples TRBV9 to TRBJ2-1; 10 nucleotides agree with TRBD2. V lost 4 bases to trimming and J lost 3 bases; unmatched junction nucleotides: 4. Germline-derived CDR1 and CDR2 are SGDLS and YYNGEE. The CDR3 has 15 residues. CDR3 protein: CASSSGGGVYNEQFF. As DNA, the CDR3 is TGTGCCAGCAGCAGCGGGGGGGGCGTCTACAATGAGCAGTTCTTC.

The chain employs TRBV5-1 and TRBJ1-2; D unclear. The V gene's germline CDR1 is SGHRS and CDR2 YFSETQ. CDR3 length: 12 amino acids. V gave up 4 bases and J gave up 0 bases, with 4 bases separating them. CDR3 DNA: TGCGCCAGCAGCACGGCTAACTATGGCTACACCTTC. As protein: CASSTANYGYTF.

The chain's CDR3 is CASSILHPEDQPQHF. For the CDR3, the DNA is TGTGCCAGTAGTATACTGCATCCGGAGGATCAGCCCCAGCATTTT. This rearrangement joins TRBV19 to TRBJ1-5; D is unclear. The CDR3 has 15 residues. Germline CDR1 reads LNHDA; CDR2 reads SQIVND (reference sequence). V dropped 2 bases and J dropped 5 bases, with 13 bases sitting between them. The whole variable domain, remainder taken from reference TRBV19 and TRBJ1-5, is DGGITQSPKYLFRKEGQNVTLSCEQNLNHDAMYWYRQDPGQGLRLIYYSQIVNDFQKGDIAEGYSVSREKKESFPLTVTSAQKNPTAFYLCASSILHPEDQPQHFGDGTRLSIL.

This rearrangement joins TRBV15 to TRBJ2-7, with 9 bases identical to TRBD1. The CDR3 runs to 14 residues. Per germline, CDR1 LNHNV and CDR2 YYDKDF (reference sequence). Trimming took 5 bases from V and 3 from J; bases not matched to a gene: 5. The CDR3 DNA reads TGTGCCACCAGCTTTGGGACAGGGAGCTACGAGCAGTACTTC. It yields the protein CATSFGTGSYEQYF.

Notes on this clone: The identical CDR3 is also encoded by other nucleotide sequences in the sample. This chain uses TRBV2 with TRBJ1-5; no clear D. This CDR3 has 14 amino acids. CDR1 is SNHLY, CDR2 FYNNEI, per germline. The V gene lost 4 bases and the J gene lost 0 bases, with 7 bases spanning the gap. The CDR3 nucleotides are TGTGCCAGCAGTGCTGGGAATAGCAATCAGCCCCAGCATTTT. It is translated as CASSAGNSNQPQHF.

The chain has TRBV2 and TRBJ2-7, with 9 positions matching TRBD2. This CDR3 contains 15 residues. In germline, CDR1 is SNHLY, CDR2 FYNNEI. V was pared by 6 bases and J by 1 base, with 7 bases of the junction left unmatched. The CDR3 here is CASRLERGVSYEQYF. The CDR3 bases are TGTGCCAGCAGGCTTGAGCGGGGGGTTTCCTACGAGCAGTACTTC.

V and J are TRBV7-2 and TRBJ2-5, with 9 bases lining up with TRBD1. This CDR3 has 14 residues. The trim removed 5 bases at V and 5 bases at J, leaving 6 bases unmatched. Germline V lookup: CDR1 SGHTA, CDR2 FQGNSA. The CDR3 sequence: CASSEGTGWETQYF. In DNA, the CDR3 is TGTGCCAGCAGCGAGGGGACAGGGTGGGAGACCCAGTACTTC.

The chain couples TRBV5-1 to TRBJ1-2, with a weak D call TRBD1 (6 bases). The length of the CDR3 is 15 residues. Trimming left V 4 bases short and J 4 bases short, with 17 bases between. The germline V gene encodes CDR1 SGHRS and CDR2 YFSETQ. CDR3 nucleotide sequence: TGCGCCAGCAGCCCCATCTTGGGGGGCTCCTATGGCTACACCTTC. It yields the protein CASSPILGGSYGYTF.

The chain carries TRBV5-4 and TRBJ1-2, with D perhaps matching TRBD1 (6 bases). Trimming removed 5 bases from V and 5 bases from J, with 16 bases in between. Germline V gene lookup returns CDR1 SGHNT and CDR2 YYREEE (reference sequence). The CDR3 length is 14 residues. CDR3 nucleotide sequence: TGTGCCAGCAGTAGCCGTGGGGGCGGTTATGGCTACACCTTC. Protein product: CASSSRGGGYGYTF.

The chain recombines TRBV10-3 with TRBJ1-1; TRBD1 matches 7 bases. Germline V CDR1 and CDR2: ENHRY, SYGVKD. The CDR3 has 13 residues. Losses at the gene ends were 3 bases for V and 8 bases for J; bases not matched to a gene: 6. CDR3 protein: CAISDWDRGEAFF. CDR3 DNA: TGTGCCATCAGTGACTGGGACAGAGGAGAAGCTTTCTTT.

The J gene is TRBJ2-1, the V gene TRBV13, with no clear D. Between the trimmed V and J ends, which lost 0 bases and 2 bases, there was a span of 5 bases. This CDR3 region has 14 residues. CDR1 is PRHDT and CDR2 is FYEKMQ in the germline V gene (reference sequence). CDR3 sequence: CASSLGTPYNEQFF. The CDR3 region has the DNA TGTGCCAGCAGCTTAGGGACCCCCTACAATGAGCAGTTCTTC.

V gene TRBV9 combines with J gene TRBJ2-3; D is ambiguous. Germline CDR1 and CDR2: SGDLS and YYNGEE. The V gene lost 3 bases and the J gene lost 2 bases, with 4 bases spanning the gap. The CDR3 length is 12 residues. The CDR3 is CASSGATDTQYF. In DNA form, the CDR3 reads TGTGCCAGCAGCGGTGCCACAGATACGCAGTATTTT.

The J gene is TRBJ2-3, the V gene TRBV27; 8 bases fit TRBD2. Germline V gene sequence: CDR1 MNHEY, CDR2 SMNVEV (reference sequence). The CDR3 loop spans 17 amino acids. V shed 4 bases, J shed 2 bases, and the junction held 11 bases outside the gene matches. In DNA form, the CDR3 reads TGTGCCAGCAGTTATCGCGCCGGGGGGGCCATCACAGATACGCAGTATTTT. Residues: CASSYRAGGAITDTQYF.

The rearrangement links TRBV19 to TRBJ2-7, with a weak D call TRBD1 (5 bases). V lost 6 bases to trimming and J lost 2 bases, with 11 bases between them. The CDR3 extends over 13 amino acids. The germline V gene has CDR1 LNHDA and CDR2 SQIVND (reference sequence). CDR3 residues: CASSVGAAYEQYF. The CDR3 DNA follows: TGTGCCAGTAGCGTAGGGGCGGCCTACGAGCAGTACTTC. Full variable domain (outside the CDR3, taken from reference TRBV19 and TRBJ2-7): DGGITQSPKYLFRKEGQNVTLSCEQNLNHDAMYWYRQDPGQGLRLIYYSQIVNDFQKGDIAEGYSVSREKKESFPLTVTSAQKNPTAFYLCASSVGAAYEQYFGPGTRLTVT.

The chain links TRBV30 to TRBJ1-6, with TRBD1 matching 7 bases. Looked up from germline, CDR1 is GTSNPN and CDR2 is SVGIG (reference sequence). This CDR3 is 12 amino acids long. The trim removed 4 bases at V and 7 bases at J, leaving 1 base unmatched. The CDR3 nucleotides read TGTGCCTGGAACAGGGGAAATTCACCCCTCCACTTT. This translates into CAWNRGNSPLHF.

The V and J genes are TRBV19 and TRBJ1-4, with TRBD1 matching 7 bases. Germline V lookup: CDR1 LNHDA, CDR2 SQIVND (reference sequence). The CDR3 totals 13 residues. J lost 5 bases, V lost 8 bases, and 5 bases had no gene match. In DNA, the CDR3 is TGTGCCAGTTCCTGGGACAGAAATGAAAAACTGTTTTTT. Amino acid sequence: CASSWDRNEKLFF.

The V gene is TRBV18, the J gene TRBJ2-1; perhaps TRBD1 as D (5 bases). V was cut by 3 bases and J by 5 bases, with 8 bases left in between. The germline V gene has CDR1 KGHSH and CDR2 LQKENI. The CDR3 is 13 amino acids. The DNA for the CDR3 is TGTGCCAGCTCACCGGGCAGGGACAATGAGCAGTTCTTC. It encodes CASSPGRDNEQFF.

V is TRBV3-1 (or the pseudogene TRBV3-2) and J is TRBJ1-5; D unresolved. With 4 bases removed from V and 9 bases from J, the gap between germline ends came to 10 bases. This CDR3 has 12 amino acids. CDR1 and CDR2 (germline): LGHDT, YNNKEL (reference sequence). CDR3 nucleotide sequence: TGTGCCAGCAGCCCCGAGCGGGGGCCCCAGCATTTT. Amino acids: CASSPERGPQHF.

The chain recombines TRBV6-2 or TRBV6-3 with TRBJ2-4; 9 bases align to TRBD1. The CDR3 is 14 amino acids. Looked up from germline, CDR1 is MNHEY and CDR2 is SVGEGT. Losses at the gene ends were 5 bases for V and 8 bases for J; bases not matched to a gene: 7. CDR3 region: CASSPRDREYIQYF. In DNA, the CDR3 is TGTGCCAGCAGTCCCCGGGACAGGGAGTACATTCAGTACTTC.

J is TRBJ1-2 and V is TRBV2; 8 positions agree with TRBD1. This CDR3 is 14 amino acids long. The germline CDR1 and CDR2 sequences are SNHLY and FYNNEI. The trim removed 7 bases at V and 2 bases at J, leaving 6 bases unmatched. CDR3 DNA sequence: TGTGCCAGCATCCCGGACAGGGTAAACTATGGCTACACCTTC. Encoded protein: CASIPDRVNYGYTF. The full variable domain, completed using reference TRBV2 and TRBJ1-2, is EPEVTQTPSHQVTQMGQEVILRCVPISNHLYFYWYRQILGQKVEFLVSFYNNEISEKSEIFDDQFSVERPDGSNFTLKIRSTKLEDSAMYFCASIPDRVNYGYTFGSGTRLTVV.